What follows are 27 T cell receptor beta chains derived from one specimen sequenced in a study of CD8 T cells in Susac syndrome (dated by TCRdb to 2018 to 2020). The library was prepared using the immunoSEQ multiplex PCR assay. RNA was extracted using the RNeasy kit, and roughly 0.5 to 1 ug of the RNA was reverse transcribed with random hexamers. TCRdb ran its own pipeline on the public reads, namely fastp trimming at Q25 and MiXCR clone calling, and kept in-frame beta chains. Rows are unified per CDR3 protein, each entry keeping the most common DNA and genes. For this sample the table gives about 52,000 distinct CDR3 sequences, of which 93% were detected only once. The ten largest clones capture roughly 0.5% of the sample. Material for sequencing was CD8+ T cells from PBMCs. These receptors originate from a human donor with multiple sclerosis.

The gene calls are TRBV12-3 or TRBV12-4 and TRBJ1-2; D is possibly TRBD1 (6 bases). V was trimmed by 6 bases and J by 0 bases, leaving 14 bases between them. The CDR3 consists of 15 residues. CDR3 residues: CASSSKDSPNYGYTF. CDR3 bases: TGTGCCAGCAGCTCGAAGGACAGCCCTAACTATGGCTACACCTTC.

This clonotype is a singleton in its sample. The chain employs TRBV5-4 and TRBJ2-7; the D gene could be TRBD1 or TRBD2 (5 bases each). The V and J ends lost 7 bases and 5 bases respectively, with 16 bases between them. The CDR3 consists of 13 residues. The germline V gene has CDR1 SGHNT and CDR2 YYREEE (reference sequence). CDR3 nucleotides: TGTGCCAGCCAGACAGACCCGGGGCACGAGCAGTACTTC. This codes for CASQTDPGHEQYF.

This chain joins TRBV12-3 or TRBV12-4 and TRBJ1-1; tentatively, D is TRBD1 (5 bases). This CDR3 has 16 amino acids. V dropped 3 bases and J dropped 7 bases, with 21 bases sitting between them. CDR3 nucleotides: TGTGCCAGCAGTTTCCGTCCCCCAGGGCCCGTTAATGAAGCTTTCTTT. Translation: CASSFRPPGPVNEAFF.

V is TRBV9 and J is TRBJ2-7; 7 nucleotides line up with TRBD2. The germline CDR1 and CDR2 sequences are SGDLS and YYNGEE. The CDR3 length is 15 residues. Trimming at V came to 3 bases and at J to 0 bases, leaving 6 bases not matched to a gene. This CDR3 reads CASSGGGGPSYEQYF. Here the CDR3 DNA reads TGTGCCAGCAGCGGGGGCGGGGGACCCTCCTACGAGCAGTACTTC.

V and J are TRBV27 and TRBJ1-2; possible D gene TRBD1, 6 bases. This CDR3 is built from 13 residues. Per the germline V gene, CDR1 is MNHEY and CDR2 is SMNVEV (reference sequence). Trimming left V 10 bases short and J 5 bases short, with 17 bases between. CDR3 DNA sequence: TGTGCCACCGGGGGGCAGGGCCAATATGGCTACACCTTC. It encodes CATGGQGQYGYTF.

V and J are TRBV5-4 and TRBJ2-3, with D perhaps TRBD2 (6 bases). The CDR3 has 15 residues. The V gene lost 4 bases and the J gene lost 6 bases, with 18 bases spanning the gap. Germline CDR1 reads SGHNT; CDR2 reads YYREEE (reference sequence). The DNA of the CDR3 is TGTGCCAGCAGCCTCTCGCGGGGCCCCTTGGATACGCAGTATTTT. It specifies CASSLSRGPLDTQYF.

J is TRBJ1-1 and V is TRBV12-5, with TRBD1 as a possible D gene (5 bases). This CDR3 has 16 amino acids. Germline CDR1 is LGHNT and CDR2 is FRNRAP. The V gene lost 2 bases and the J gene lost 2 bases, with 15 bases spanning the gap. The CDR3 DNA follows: TGTGCTAGTGGTTTGAGTGAGACAGACTTAAACACTGAAGCTTTCTTT. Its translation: CASGLSETDLNTEAFF.

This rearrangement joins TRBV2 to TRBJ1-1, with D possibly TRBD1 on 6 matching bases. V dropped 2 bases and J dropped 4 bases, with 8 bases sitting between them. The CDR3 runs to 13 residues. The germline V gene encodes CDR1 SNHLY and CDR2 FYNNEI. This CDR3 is CASSESGATEAFF. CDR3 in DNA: TGTGCCAGCAGTGAATCGGGGGCCACTGAAGCTTTCTTT.

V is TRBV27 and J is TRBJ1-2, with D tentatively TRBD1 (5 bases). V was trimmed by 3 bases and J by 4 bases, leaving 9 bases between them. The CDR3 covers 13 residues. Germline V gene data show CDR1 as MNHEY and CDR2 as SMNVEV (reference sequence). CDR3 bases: TGTGCCAGCAGTTTGCTGGGGGGCTATGGCTACACCTTC. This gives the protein CASSLLGGYGYTF.

The CDR3 DNA reads as TGTGCCTGGAGTGGGGGCAGGGGCAATCAGCCCCAGCATTTT. Its translation: CAWSGGRGNQPQHF. The chain joins TRBV30 to TRBJ1-5; maybe TRBD1 (5 bases). There are 14 residues in the CDR3. The germline V and J ends were trimmed by 1 base and 2 bases, with 9 bases remaining between them. Germline V lookup: CDR1 GTSNPN, CDR2 SVGIG (reference sequence).

This CDR3 is CASSYSGTGDEQYF. The CDR3 coding sequence is TGTGCCAGCAGTTACTCGGGGACAGGGGACGAGCAGTACTTC. The rearrangement links TRBV6-5 to TRBJ2-7, with 10 nucleotides matching TRBD1. V was pared by 0 bases and J by 5 bases, with 1 base of the junction left unmatched. Germline V lookup: CDR1 MNHEY, CDR2 SVGAGI. The CDR3 extends over 14 amino acids.

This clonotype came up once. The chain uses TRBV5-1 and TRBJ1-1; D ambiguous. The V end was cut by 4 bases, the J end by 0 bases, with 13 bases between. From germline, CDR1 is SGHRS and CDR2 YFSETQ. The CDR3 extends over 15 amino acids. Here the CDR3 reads CASSHRPTMNTEAFF. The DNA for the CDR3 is TGCGCCAGCAGCCATAGGCCTACGATGAACACTGAAGCTTTCTTT.

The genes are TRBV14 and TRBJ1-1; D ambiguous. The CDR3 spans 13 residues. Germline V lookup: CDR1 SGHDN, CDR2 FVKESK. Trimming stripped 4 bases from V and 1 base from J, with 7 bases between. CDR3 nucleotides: TGTGCCAGCAGCCTTCGTAGGAACACTGAAGCTTTCTTT. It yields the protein CASSLRRNTEAFF.

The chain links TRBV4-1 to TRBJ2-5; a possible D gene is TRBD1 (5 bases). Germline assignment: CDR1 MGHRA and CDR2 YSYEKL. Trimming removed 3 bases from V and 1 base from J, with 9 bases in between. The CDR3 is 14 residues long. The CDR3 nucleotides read TGCGCCAGCAGCCAGAAGGACATCCAAGAGACCCAGTACTTC. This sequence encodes CASSQKDIQETQYF.

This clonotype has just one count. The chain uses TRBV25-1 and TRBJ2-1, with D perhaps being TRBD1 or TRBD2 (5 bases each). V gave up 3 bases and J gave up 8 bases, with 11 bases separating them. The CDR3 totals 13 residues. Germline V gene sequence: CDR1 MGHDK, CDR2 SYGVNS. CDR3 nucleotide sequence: TGTGCCAGCAGTGATCGGGGACCGCATGAGCAGTTCTTC. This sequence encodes CASSDRGPHEQFF. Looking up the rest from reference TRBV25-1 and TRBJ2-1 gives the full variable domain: EADIYQTPRYLVIGTGKKITLECSQTMGHDKMYWYQQDPGMELHLIHYSYGVNSTEKGDLSSESTVSRIRTEHFPLTLESARPSHTSQYLCASSDRGPHEQFFGPGTRLTVL.

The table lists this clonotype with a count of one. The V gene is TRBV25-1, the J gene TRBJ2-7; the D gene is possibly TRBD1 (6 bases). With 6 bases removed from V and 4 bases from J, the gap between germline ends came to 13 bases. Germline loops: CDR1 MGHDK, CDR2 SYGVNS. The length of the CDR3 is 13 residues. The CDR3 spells CASSGLDSYEQYF. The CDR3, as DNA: TGTGCCAGCAGCGGCCTGGACAGTTACGAGCAGTACTTC.

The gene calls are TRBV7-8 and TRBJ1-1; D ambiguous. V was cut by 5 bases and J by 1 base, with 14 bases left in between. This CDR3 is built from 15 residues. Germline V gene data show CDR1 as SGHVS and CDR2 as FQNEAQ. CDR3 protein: CASSHTVPTNTEAFF. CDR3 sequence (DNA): TGTGCCAGCAGCCACACGGTCCCAACGAACACTGAAGCTTTCTTT.

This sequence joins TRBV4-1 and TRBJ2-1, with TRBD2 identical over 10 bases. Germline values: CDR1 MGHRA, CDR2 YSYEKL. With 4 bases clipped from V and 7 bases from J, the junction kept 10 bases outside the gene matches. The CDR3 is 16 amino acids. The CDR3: CASSLVSGGAGNEQFF. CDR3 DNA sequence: TGCGCCAGCAGCCTAGTAAGCGGGGGGGCCGGTAATGAGCAGTTCTTC.

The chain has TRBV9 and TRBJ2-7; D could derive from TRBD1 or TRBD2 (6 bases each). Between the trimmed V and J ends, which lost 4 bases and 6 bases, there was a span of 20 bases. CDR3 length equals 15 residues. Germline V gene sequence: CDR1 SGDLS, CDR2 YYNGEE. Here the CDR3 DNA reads TGTGCCAGCAGCCTTGGACAGTCCAACGGGGGCGAGCAGTACTTC. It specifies CASSLGQSNGGEQYF.

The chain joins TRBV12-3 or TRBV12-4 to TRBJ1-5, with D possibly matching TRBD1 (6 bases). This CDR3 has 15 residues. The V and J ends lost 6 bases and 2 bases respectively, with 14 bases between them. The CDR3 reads CASSKQGYGNQPQHF. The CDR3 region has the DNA TGTGCCAGCAGCAAACAGGGATACGGCAATCAGCCCCAGCATTTT.

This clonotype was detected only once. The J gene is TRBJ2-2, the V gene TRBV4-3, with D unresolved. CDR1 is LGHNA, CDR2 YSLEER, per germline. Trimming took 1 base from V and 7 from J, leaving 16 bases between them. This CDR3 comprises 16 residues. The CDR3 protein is CASSQGYSLSGGELFF. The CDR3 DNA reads TGCGCCAGCAGCCAAGGATACAGCCTTTCGGGCGGGGAGCTGTTTTTT.

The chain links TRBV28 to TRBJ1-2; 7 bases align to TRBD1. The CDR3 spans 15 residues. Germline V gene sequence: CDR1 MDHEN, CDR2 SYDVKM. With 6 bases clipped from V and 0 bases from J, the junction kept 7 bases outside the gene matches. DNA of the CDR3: TGTGCCAGCAGCGAACAGGGGCTCCCTAACTATGGCTACACCTTC. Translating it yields CASSEQGLPNYGYTF.

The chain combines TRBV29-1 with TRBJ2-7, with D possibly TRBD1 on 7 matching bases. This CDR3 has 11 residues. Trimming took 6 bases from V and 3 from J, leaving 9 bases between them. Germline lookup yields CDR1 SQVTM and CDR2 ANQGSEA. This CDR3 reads CSVRDSYEQYF. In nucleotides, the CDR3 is TGCAGCGTGCGGGACAGCTACGAGCAGTACTTC.

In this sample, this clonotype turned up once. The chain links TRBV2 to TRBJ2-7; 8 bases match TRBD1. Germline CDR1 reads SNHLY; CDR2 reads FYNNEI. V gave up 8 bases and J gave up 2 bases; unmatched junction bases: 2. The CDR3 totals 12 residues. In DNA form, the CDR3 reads TGTGCCAGCCTGGGACAGGCCTACGAGCAGTACTTC. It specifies CASLGQAYEQYF.

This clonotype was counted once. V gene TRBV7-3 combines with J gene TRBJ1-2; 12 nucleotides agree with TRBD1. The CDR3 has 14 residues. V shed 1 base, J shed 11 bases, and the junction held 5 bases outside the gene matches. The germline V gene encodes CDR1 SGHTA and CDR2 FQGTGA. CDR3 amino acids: CASSLMGTGGSYTF. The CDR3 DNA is TGTGCCAGCAGCTTAATGGGGACAGGGGGCAGTTACACCTTC.

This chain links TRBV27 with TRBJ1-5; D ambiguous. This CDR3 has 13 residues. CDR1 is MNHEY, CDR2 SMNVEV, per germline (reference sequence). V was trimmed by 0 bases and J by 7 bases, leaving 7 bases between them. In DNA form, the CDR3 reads TGTGCCAGCAGTTTATCCCGAAGACAGCCCCAGCATTTT. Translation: CASSLSRRQPQHF.

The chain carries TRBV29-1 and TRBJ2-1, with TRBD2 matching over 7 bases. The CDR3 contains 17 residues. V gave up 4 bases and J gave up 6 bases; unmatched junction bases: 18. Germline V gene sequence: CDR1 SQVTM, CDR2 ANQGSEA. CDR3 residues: CSVGGGGALSPSNEQFF. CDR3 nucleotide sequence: TGCAGCGTTGGGGGGGGTGGAGCCCTCTCCCCTAGCAATGAGCAGTTCTTC.